The T cell receptor (beta chain) described here comes from a study of shared clonotypes between healthy human individuals. Study conclusions and caveats: Clonotypes which were not shared had lower generation probabilities than clonotypes that all four donors shared. Deeper or shallower sequencing was expected to change how clonotypes are shared among donors. Only blood was sampled; tissue repertoires likely differ.

The donor cohort consisted entirely of Caucasian adults residing in Nashville, Tennessee. A remark on this clone: Its antigen is not known.

Assay: immunoSEQ multiplex PCR; the TCRdb copy retains only in-frame clones and omits some. The sample lists roughly 660,000 clones; about 90% were seen once. This CDR3 is built from 14 residues. Germline CDR1 and CDR2: SGHVS and FQNEAQ. V lost 6 bases and J lost 7, with 16 bases in between. The sequencing sample was made of memory CD8+ T cells from PBMCs. Subset reported: CD45RO+ cells pooled with CCR7-negative TemRA cells. The TCR originated in a man younger than 30 in good health. Some clones in this sample may be carry-over from other donors' samples. V is TRBV7-8 and J is TRBJ2-1; tentative D call: TRBD1 (6 bases). The CDR3 DNA reads TGTGCCAGCAGACAGAGGGGGACGGTAAATGAGCAGTTCTTC. This codes for CASRQRGTVNEQFF.